This T cell receptor (beta chain) emerged from a study of shared clonotypes between healthy human individuals. Across the whole study: The study used three CD4 naive, three CD4 memory, two CD8 naive and one CD8 memory plate per donor.

Germline CDR1 and CDR2: LNHDA and SQIVND (reference sequence). This CDR3 region has 16 residues. The V gene lost 3 bases and the J gene lost 1 base, with 15 bases spanning the gap. With respect to this clone: The antigen remains unidentified.

Only in-frame clones appear in the TCRdb table, and some are missing; sequencing was by immunoSEQ multiplex PCR. The repertoire holds over 850,000 clones, with approximately 78% as singletons. Study findings and constraints: Depth was large, yet rarefaction showed that sorted-subset sequencing was incomplete. Clonotype sharing levels among donors were expected to vary with sequencing depth. About 5.2% was the fraction of naive CD4 clonotypes found shared across several donors.

The specimen was memory CD4+ T cells from PBMCs. The subset: CD45RA-negative fraction. V usage is TRBV19 and J usage is TRBJ1-1; TRBD1 might be the D (5 bases). This TCR was sampled from a man younger than 30 in good health. Some clones in this sample may be carry-over from other donors' samples. CDR3 region: CASSIGHPFPNTEAFF. Here the CDR3 DNA reads TGTGCCAGTAGTATTGGACACCCTTTCCCGAACACTGAAGCTTTCTTT.